A selection of T cell receptor beta chains follows, all from one sample in a study of identical twins. Via MiXCR, TCRdb re-called the 5' RACE reads, giving one row per CDR3 protein. This sample has 690,000 or so distinct CDR3 sequences, with roughly 6.2% found just once. Sequencing was performed on naive T cells sorted from blood. The receptors come from a man between 18 and 29 years old in good health. Each CDR3 is given with its conserved first and last residue. Each record gives: clone size, V gene, D gene, J gene, CDR3 protein, CDR3 DNA. A D gene is named only where the DNA matches it firmly. The size of a clone is reported for some rows only, either as once, few or many, or as a class for expanded clones.

many	TRBV6-1	TRBD2	TRBJ2-3	CASSEEWLAGVGDTQYF	TGTGCCAGCAGTGAAGAATGGCTAGCGGGAGTAGGAGATACGCAGTATTTT
.	TRBV12-3/TRBV12-4	.	TRBJ2-1	CASSLIGAEQFF	TGTGCCAGCAGTTTAATTGGGGCTGAGCAGTTCTTC
.	TRBV29-1	.	TRBJ1-2	CSVTGRSNYGYTF	TGCAGCGTTACAGGGAGATCTAACTATGGCTACACCTTC
many	TRBV7-3	.	TRBJ2-3	CASSPGVTDTQYF	TGTGCCAGCAGCCCAGGGGTCACAGATACGCAGTATTTT
few	TRBV27	.	TRBJ2-2	CASSARPLRQTGAGELFF	TGTGCCAGCAGTGCTAGGCCCCTCCGACAAACCGGGGCGGGGGAGCTGTTTTTT
.	TRBV6-5	.	TRBJ2-3	CASSYRGRNTQYF	TGTGCCAGCAGTTACAGGGGTAGGAATACGCAGTATTTT
many	TRBV5-1	TRBD1	TRBJ2-2	CASSRTGTANTGELFF	TGCGCCAGCAGCAGGACCGGGACAGCGAACACCGGGGAGCTGTTTTTT
few	TRBV18	.	TRBJ1-6	CASSPIYGGDSPLHF	TGTGCCAGCTCACCAATCTACGGGGGGGATTCACCCCTCCACTTT
many	TRBV20-1	.	TRBJ1-1	CSAPGITEAFF	TGCAGTGCGCCAGGGATCACTGAAGCTTTCTTT
many	TRBV29-1	.	TRBJ2-7	CSVTEQGYEQYF	TGCAGCGTAACGGAGCAAGGCTACGAGCAGTACTTC
few	TRBV5-1	.	TRBJ2-2	CASSLNSGVTGELFF	TGCGCCAGCAGCTTGAATTCTGGGGTCACCGGGGAGCTGTTTTTT
many	TRBV9	.	TRBJ2-5	CASSVGNEETQYF	TGTGCCAGCAGCGTAGGGAACGAAGAGACCCAGTACTTC
.	TRBV18	.	TRBJ1-1	CASFGIQGMNTEAFF	TGTGCCAGCTTTGGGATACAGGGAATGAACACTGAAGCTTTCTTT
many	TRBV24-1	TRBD2	TRBJ2-1	CATSDASGRFENEQFF	TGTGCCACCAGTGATGCTAGCGGGAGGTTTGAGAATGAGCAGTTCTTC
few	TRBV5-1	.	TRBJ2-2	CASSFVSTGELFF	TGCGCCAGCAGCTTCGTGAGCACCGGGGAGCTGTTTTTT
few	TRBV6-2/TRBV6-3	TRBD2	TRBJ2-7	CASNYYSGRDEQYF	TGTGCCAGCAATTACTACAGCGGGAGGGACGAGCAGTACTTC
few	TRBV12-3/TRBV12-4	TRBD2	TRBJ2-3	CASSPAGGPNTQYF	TGTGCCAGCAGTCCGGCGGGAGGGCCGAATACGCAGTATTTT
many	TRBV20-1	TRBD1	TRBJ1-1	CSASPTGESDTEAFF	TGCAGTGCTAGCCCGACAGGGGAGTCGGACACTGAAGCTTTCTTT
few	TRBV7-9	.	TRBJ1-5	CASSPLPDYSNQPQHF	TGTGCCAGCAGCCCATTGCCAGACTATAGCAATCAGCCCCAGCATTTT
many	TRBV12-3/TRBV12-4	.	TRBJ2-1	CASSLGRRVF	TGTGCCAGCAGTTTGGGGCGCCGGGTCTTC
many	TRBV25-1	.	TRBJ2-2	CASSESAAIAGELFF	TGTGCCAGCAGTGAATCGGCAGCGATTGCCGGGGAGCTGTTTTTT
few	TRBV7-6	TRBD2	TRBJ2-5	CASSITSGRAQETQYF	TGTGCCAGCAGCATCACTAGCGGGAGGGCTCAAGAGACCCAGTACTTC